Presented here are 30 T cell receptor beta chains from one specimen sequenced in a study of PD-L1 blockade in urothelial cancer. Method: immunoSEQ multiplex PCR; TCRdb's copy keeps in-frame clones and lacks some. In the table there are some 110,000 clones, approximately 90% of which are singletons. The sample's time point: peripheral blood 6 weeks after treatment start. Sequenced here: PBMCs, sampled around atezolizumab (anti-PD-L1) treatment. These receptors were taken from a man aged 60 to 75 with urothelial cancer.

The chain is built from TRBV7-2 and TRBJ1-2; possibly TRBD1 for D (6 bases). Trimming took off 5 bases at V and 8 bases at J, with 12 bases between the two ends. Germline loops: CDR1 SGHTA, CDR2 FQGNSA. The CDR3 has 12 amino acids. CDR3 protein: CASSLTGFGYTF. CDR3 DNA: TGTGCCAGCAGCCTCACAGGGTTCGGCTACACCTTC. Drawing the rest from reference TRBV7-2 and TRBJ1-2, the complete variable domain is GAGVSQSPSNKVTEKGKDVELRCDPISGHTALYWYRQSLGQGLEFLIYFQGNSAPDKSGLPSDRFSAERTGGSVSTLTIQRTQQEDSAVYLCASSLTGFGYTFGSGTRLTVV.

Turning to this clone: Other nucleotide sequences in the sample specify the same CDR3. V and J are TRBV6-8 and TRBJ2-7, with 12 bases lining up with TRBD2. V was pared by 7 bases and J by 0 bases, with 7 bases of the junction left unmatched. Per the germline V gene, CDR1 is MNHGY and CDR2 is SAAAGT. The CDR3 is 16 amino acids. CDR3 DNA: TGTGCCAGCAACCTACTAGCGGGGGGTTTCTCCTACGAGCAGTACTTC. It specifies CASNLLAGGFSYEQYF.

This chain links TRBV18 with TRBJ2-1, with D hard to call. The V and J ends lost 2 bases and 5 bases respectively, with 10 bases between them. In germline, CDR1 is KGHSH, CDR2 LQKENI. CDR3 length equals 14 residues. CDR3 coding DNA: TGTGCCAGCTCACCAGTCTGGGCAGACAATGAGCAGTTCTTC. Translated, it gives CASSPVWADNEQFF. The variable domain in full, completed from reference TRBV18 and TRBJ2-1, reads NAGVMQNPRHLVRRRGQEARLRCSPMKGHSHVYWYRQLPEEGLKFMVYLQKENIIDESGMPKERFSAEFPKEGPSILRIQQVVRGDSAAYFCASSPVWADNEQFFGPGTRLTVL.

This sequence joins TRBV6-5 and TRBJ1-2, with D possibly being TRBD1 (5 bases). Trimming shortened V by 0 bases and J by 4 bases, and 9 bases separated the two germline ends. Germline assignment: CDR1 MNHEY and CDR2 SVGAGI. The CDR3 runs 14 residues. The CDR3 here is CASSYSTDVYGYTF. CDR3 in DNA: TGTGCCAGCAGTTACTCGACAGATGTCTATGGCTACACCTTC.

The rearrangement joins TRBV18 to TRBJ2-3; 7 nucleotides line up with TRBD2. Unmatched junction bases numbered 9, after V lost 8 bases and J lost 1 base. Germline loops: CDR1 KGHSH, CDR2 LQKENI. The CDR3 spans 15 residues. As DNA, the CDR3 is TGTGCCAGCCTCCCCAGCGGGGATCGCACAGATACGCAGTATTTT. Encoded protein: CASLPSGDRTDTQYF.

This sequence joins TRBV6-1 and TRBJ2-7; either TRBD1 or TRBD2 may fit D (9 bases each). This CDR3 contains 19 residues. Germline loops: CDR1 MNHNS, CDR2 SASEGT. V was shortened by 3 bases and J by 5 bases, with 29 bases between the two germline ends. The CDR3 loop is CASSDGGQGKRGVLNEQYF. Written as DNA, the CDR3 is TGTGCCAGCAGTGACGGAGGACAGGGGAAGCGGGGGGTCCTGAACGAGCAGTACTTC.

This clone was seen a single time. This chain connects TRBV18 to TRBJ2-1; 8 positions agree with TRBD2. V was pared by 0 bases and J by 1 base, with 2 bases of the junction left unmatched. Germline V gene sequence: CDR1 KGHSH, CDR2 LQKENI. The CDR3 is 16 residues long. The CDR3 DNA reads TGTGCCAGCTCACCACCCACGGGAGGGTCCTACAATGAGCAGTTCTTC. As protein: CASSPPTGGSYNEQFF.

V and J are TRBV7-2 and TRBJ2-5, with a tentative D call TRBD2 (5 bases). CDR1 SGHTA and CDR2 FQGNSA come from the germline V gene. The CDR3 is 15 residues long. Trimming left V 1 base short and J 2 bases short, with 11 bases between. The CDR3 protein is CASSLVTGIQETQYF. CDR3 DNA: TGTGCCAGCAGCTTAGTAACGGGGATACAAGAGACCCAGTACTTC.

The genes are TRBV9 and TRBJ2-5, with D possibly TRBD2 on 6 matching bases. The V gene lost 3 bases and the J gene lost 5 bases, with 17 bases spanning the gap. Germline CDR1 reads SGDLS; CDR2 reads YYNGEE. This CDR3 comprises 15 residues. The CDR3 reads CASSAYGGAVETQYF. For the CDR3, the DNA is TGTGCCAGCAGCGCCTATGGAGGGGCGGTGGAGACCCAGTACTTC. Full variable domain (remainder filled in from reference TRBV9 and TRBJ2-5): DSGVTQTPKHLITATGQRVTLRCSPRSGDLSVYWYQQSLDQGLQFLIQYYNGEERAKGNILERFSAQQFPDLHSELNLSSLELGDSALYFCASSAYGGAVETQYFGPGTRLLVL.

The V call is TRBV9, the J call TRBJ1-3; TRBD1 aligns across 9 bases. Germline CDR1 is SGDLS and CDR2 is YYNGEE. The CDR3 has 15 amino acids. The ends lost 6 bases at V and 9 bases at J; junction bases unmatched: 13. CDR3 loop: CASTNSGQGGRTIYF. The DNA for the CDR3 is TGTGCCAGCACCAACTCGGGACAGGGAGGACGCACCATATATTTT.

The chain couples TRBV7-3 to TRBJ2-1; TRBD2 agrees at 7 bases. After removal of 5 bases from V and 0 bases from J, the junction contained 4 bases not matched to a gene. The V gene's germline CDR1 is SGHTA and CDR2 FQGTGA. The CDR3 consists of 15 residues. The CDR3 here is CASSPGGSSYNEQFF. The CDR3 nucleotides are TGTGCCAGCAGCCCCGGGGGGAGCTCCTACAATGAGCAGTTCTTC.

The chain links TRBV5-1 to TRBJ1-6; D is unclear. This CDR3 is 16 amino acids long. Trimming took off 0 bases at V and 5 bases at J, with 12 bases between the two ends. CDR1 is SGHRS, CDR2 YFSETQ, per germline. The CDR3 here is CASSLAPAGNNSPLHF. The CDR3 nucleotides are TGCGCCAGCAGCTTGGCCCCCGCCGGGAATAATTCACCCCTCCACTTT.

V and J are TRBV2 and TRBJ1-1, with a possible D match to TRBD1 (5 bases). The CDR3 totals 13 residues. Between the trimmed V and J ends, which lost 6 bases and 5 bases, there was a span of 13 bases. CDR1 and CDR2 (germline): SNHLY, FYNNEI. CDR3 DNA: TGTGCCAGCAGATGGGGGGAGGGGACTGAAGCTTTCTTT. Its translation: CASRWGEGTEAFF.

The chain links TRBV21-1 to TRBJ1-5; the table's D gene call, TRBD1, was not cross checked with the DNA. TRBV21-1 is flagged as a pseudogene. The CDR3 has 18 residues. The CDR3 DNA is TGTGCCAGCAGCAAAGGGGAAGGAGCACAGGGCGGCAATCAGCCCCAGCATTTT. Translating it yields CASSKGEGAQGGNQPQHF.

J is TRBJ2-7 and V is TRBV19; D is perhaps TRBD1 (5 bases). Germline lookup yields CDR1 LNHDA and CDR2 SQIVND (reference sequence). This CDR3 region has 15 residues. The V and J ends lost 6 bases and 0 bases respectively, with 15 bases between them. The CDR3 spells CASRLQGGVSYEQYF. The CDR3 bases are TGTGCCAGTAGGCTCCAGGGTGGCGTCTCCTACGAGCAGTACTTC.

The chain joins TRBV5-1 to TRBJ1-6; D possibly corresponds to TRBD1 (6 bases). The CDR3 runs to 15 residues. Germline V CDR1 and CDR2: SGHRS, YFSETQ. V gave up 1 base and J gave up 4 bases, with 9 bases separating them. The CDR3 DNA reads TGCGCCAGCAGCTTGACAGGGAGTTATAATTCACCCCTCCACTTT. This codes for CASSLTGSYNSPLHF.

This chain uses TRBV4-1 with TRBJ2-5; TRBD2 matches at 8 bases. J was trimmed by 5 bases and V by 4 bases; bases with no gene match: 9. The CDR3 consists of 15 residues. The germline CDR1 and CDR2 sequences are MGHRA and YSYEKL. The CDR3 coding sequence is TGCGCCAGCAGCCCCGGGGGGGGGCTGGGGGAGACCCAGTACTTC. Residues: CASSPGGGLGETQYF.

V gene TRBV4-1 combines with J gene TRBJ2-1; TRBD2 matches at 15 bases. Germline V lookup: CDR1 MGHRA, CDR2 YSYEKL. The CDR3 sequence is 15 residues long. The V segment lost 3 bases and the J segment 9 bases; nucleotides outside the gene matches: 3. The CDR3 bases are TGCGCCAGCAGCCAGGCGGGACTAGCGGGGGGTGAGCAGTTCTTC. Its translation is CASSQAGLAGGEQFF.

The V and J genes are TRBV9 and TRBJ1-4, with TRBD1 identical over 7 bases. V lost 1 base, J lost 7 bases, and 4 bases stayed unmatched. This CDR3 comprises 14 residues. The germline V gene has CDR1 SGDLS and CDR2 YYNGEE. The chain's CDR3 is CASSVSGTAEKLFF. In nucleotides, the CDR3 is TGTGCCAGCAGCGTATCCGGGACAGCTGAAAAACTGTTTTTT.

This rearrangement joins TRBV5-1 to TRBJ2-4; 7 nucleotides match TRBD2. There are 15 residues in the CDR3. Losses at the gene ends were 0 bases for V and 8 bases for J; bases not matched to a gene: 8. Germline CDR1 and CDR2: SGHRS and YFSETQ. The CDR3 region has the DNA TGCGCCAGCAGCTTGGAAGGTGGGAGGGGTGACATTCAGTACTTC. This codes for CASSLEGGRGDIQYF.

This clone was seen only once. CDR3 in amino acids: CASSQMDQETQYF. CDR3 nucleotide sequence: TGTGCCAGCAGCCAGATGGACCAAGAGACCCAGTACTTC. The rearrangement links TRBV5-4 to TRBJ2-5; D gene unclear. CDR1 is SGHNT and CDR2 is YYREEE in the germline V gene (reference sequence). V gave up 4 bases and J gave up 0 bases, with 7 bases separating them. The CDR3 is made up of 13 amino acids.

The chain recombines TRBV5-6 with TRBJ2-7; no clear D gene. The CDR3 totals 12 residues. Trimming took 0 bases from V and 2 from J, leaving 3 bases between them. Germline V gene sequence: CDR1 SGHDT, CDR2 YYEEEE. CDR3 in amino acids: CASSLATYEQYF. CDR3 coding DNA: TGTGCCAGCAGCTTGGCTACCTACGAGCAGTACTTC.

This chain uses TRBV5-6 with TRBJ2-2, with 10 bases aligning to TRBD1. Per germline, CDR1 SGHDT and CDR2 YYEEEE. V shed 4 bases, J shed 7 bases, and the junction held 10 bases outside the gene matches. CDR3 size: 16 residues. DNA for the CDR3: TGTGCCAGCAGCGGAGGAGGGACAGGGGTATACGGGGAGCTGTTTTTT. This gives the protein CASSGGGTGVYGELFF.

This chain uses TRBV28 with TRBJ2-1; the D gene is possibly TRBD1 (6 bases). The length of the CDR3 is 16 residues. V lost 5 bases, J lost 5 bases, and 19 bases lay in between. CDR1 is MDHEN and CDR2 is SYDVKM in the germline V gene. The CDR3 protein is CASSRPGTLVNNEQFF. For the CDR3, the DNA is TGTGCCAGCAGTCGACCCGGGACATTGGTTAACAATGAGCAGTTCTTC.

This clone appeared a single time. The CDR3 DNA reads as TGTGCCAGCGTCTTGAACACTGAAGCTTTCTTT. Translating gives CASVLNTEAFF. The chain couples TRBV6-1 to TRBJ1-1; D unresolved. CDR1 is MNHNS, CDR2 SASEGT, per germline. The CDR3 sequence is 11 residues long. V was clipped by 8 bases and J by 0 bases, with 4 bases between them.

The CDR3 bases are TGCGCCAGCAGCCCCTCGGCCCCAGGGAAACAAGACACTGAAGCTTTCTTT. Translating gives CASSPSAPGKQDTEAFF. The V and J genes are TRBV5-1 and TRBJ1-1; weak D call: TRBD1 (5 bases). V dropped 4 bases and J dropped 3 bases, with 22 bases sitting between them. CDR1 is SGHRS, CDR2 YFSETQ, per germline. The CDR3 covers 17 residues.

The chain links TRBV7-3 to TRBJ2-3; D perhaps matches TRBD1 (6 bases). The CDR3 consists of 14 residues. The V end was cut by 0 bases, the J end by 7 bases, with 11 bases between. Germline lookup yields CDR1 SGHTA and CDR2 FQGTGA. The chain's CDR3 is CASSLTQGYHTQYF. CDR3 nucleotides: TGTGCCAGCAGCTTAACGCAGGGGTATCATACGCAGTATTTT.

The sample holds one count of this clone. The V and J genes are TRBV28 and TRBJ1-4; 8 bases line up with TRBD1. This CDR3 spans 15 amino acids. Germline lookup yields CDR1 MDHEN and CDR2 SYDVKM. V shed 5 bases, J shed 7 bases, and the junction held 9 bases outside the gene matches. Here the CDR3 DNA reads TGTGCCAGCAGTGAGGACAGGGCCGGGGCTGAAAAACTGTTTTTT. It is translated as CASSEDRAGAEKLFF.

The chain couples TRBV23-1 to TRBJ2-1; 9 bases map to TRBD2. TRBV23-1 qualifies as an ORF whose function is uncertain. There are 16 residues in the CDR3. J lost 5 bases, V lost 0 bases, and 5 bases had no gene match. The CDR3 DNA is TGCGCCAGCAGTCAATCACAGCGGGGGGAAAACAATGAGCAGTTCTTC. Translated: CASSQSQRGENNEQFF.

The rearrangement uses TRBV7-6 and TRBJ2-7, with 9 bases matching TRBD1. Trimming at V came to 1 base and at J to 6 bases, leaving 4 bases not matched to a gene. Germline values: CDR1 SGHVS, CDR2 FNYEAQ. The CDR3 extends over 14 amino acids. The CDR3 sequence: CASSLEDRGGEQYF. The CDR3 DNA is TGTGCCAGCAGCTTAGAGGACAGGGGCGGCGAGCAGTACTTC.